This T cell receptor (beta chain) was captured in a study of blood T cell repertoires in COVID-19 (dated by TCRdb to about 2020). About the investigation overall: The collaborator samples originated in the United States, Italy and Spain and spanned the acute and convalescent phases of COVID-19. The prospective study material was composed of cDNA or gDNA derived from T cells, B-cell-depleted T cells, or PBMCs. Deeply sampled blood TCRbeta repertoires from subjects exposed to, actively infected with, or recovered from COVID-19 were included in the dataset. A freely available public database, intended as a resource for researchers studying the immune response to SARS-CoV-2, is where the repertoires were released. The samples were drawn from two sources: the first 160 participants of the ongoing ImmuneRACE study, and over 1,000 subjects contributed by 6 global collaborators. A de-identified subject ID, COVID-19 status, age in years and sex were almost always included in the sample metadata. Where available, HLA class I and class II types were obtained from metadata supplied by the sample provider rather than from assay-based typing. Summary of the overall study and its limitations: Clinical and demographic metadata were provided uncurated, with the amount varying by source and participant.

Each collaborating institution followed its own protocols to collect whole blood in K2EDTA tubes. Collaborator samples were shipped for TCRbeta analysis as frozen whole blood, isolated PBMCs, or DNA extracted from either sample type. The immunoSEQ Assay, a bias-controlled multiplex PCR, was used to amplify TCRbeta CDR3 regions from genomic DNA. As for how the authors treated the data: Within the assay, amplification of reference gene primers was used to estimate how many nucleated cells each sample contained. To quantify the absolute abundance of each unique TCRbeta CDR3 rearrangement, sequence reads were collapsed and filtered. For each sample, productive Simpson clonality was calculated as the square root of Simpson's diversity index over productive rearrangements. TCRdb re-hosts the immuneACCESS table, in-frame sequences only. Its copies lack some clones; in the studies checked, an unresolved V gene accounts for under half of them, and the cause for the rest is not known. V, J and clone size are those of that table, while D and trimming were read from the DNA. For this sample there are around 150,000 clones; 81% appear just once. The top ten constitute 8% to 9.5% of the sample.

The germline V end is reduced by 5 bases and the J end by 1 base; junction bases left unmatched: 7. The CDR3 starts with the cysteine, ends with the phenylalanine, and has 17 residues. Only the CDR3 region is kept as DNA, spanning 51 bases read in frame from base 1. The germline V gene (reference sequence) supplies CDR1 MNHNY and CDR2 SVGAGI. This clone was picked up a small number of times. Its antigen is currently not known. Base qualities are not recorded, but no much larger clone differs from it by a single base. The V and J genes are TRBV6-6 and TRBJ1-6; 8 middle bases align to TRBD1. Sequencing was performed on peripheral blood. The sequence came from a woman aged 60-75 years with active or convalescent COVID-19. In nucleotide form, the sequence is TGTGCCAGCAGTCCTAGGACAGGGAGTTCCTATAATTCACCCCTCCACTTT. This sequence encodes CASSPRTGSSYNSPLHF.